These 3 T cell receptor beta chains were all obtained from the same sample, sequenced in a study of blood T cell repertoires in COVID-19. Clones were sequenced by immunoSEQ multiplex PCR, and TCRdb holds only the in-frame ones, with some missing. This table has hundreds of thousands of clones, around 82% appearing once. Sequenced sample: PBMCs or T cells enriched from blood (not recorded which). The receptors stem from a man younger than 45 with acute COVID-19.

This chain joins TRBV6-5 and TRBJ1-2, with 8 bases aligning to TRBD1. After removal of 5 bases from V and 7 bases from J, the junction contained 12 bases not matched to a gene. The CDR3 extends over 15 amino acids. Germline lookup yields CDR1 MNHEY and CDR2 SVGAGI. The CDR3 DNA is TGTGCCAGCAGTCCATTTACGACAGGGGAGGGTGGCTACACCTTC. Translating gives CASSPFTTGEGGYTF.

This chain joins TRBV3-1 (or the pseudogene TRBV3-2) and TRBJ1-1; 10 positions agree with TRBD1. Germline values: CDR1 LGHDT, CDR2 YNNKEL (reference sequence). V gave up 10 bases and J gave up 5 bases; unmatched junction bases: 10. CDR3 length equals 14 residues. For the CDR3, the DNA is TGTGCCACACGGATGACAGGGGGCAATACTGAAGCTTTCTTT. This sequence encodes CATRMTGGNTEAFF.

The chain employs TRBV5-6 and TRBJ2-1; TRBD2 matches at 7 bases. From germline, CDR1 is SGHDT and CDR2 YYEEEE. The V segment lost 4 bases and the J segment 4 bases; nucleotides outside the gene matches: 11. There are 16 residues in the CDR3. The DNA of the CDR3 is TGTGCCAGCAGCCCCCCCGGGGGGATCCAATACAATGAGCAGTTCTTC. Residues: CASSPPGGIQYNEQFF.